This TCR beta chain stems from a study of cytomegalovirus exposure and HLA in healthy donors. Study background: Out of 350 to 400 genotyped donors, roughly 78% belonged to the Caucasian-associated ancestry cluster.

Donors were nominally healthy when sampled, though unrecorded immune exposures were likely. This clone turned up a few times. The PCR was carried out with 60 Vbeta primers and 13 Jbeta primers. Profiling relied on immunoSEQ multiplex PCR, and the TCRdb table lists in-frame clones only, not all of them. This table has 130,000 or so clones, around 78% appearing once. The sample was PBMCs. This clonotype originated in a woman between 40 and 50 years old in good health and CMV-seronegative.

CDR3 sequence: CASTRGGVSTDTQYF. In nucleotides, the CDR3 is TGTGCCAGCACCCGGGGGGGGGTAAGCACAGATACGCAGTATTTT. The chain links TRBV5-6 to TRBJ2-3; 8 bases are a match to TRBD2. The CDR3 has 15 amino acids. J was trimmed by 0 bases and V by 6 bases; bases with no gene match: 6. Per germline, CDR1 SGHDT and CDR2 YYEEEE.